This T cell receptor beta chain was observed in a study of CD8 T cells in ankylosing spondylitis. As regards this clonotype: No antigen is known for it.

Whole-study findings and limits: Ankylosing spondylitis blood appeared to carry a characteristic TCR beta motif of roughly eight highly homologous variants.

The CDR3 covers 13 residues. Germline CDR1 and CDR2: MDHEN and SYDVKM. V was pared by 8 bases and J by 5 bases, with 4 bases of the junction left unmatched. TCRdb ran MiXCR on the 5' RACE reads and lists one entry per CDR3 protein. The data hold some 840,000 distinct CDR3 sequences, with 12% observed a single time. V gene TRBV28 combines with J gene TRBJ2-2; TRBD1 matches at 8 bases. This clonotype originated in a male donor with ankylosing spondylitis. The sample was blood, either unsorted or a sorted T cell fraction (not recorded which). The CDR3 loop is CASGQGATGELFF. DNA of the CDR3: TGTGCCAGCGGACAGGGAGCGACCGGGGAGCTGTTTTTT. The variable domain in full, completed from reference TRBV28 and TRBJ2-2, reads DVKVTQSSRYLVKRTGEKVFLECVQDMDHENMFWYRQDPGLGLRLIYFSYDVKMKEKGDIPEGYSVSREKKERFSLILESASTNQTSMYLCASGQGATGELFFGEGSRLTVL.